This T cell receptor beta chain emerged from a study of T cells in localized non-small cell lung cancer. Study results and caveats: Patients showing higher blood T cell density tended to see longer overall survival.

This clone was observed a few times. The antigen is undetermined. This CDR3 contains 15 residues. TCRdb's copy holds only in-frame clones and misses some; the assay was immunoSEQ multiplex PCR. This table has about 4,000 clones, under 50% appearing once. This TCR was sampled from a woman aged 40 to 75 with stage I lung adenocarcinoma. The sequences come from lung tumor tissue, collected before any cancer treatment. This rearrangement joins TRBV7-5 to TRBJ1-5; TRBD1 reflects the table's D call only, with no check against the DNA. TRBV7-5 is an annotated pseudogene. The CDR3 DNA sequence: TGTGCCAGCAGCTTTGTGCCAGGACAGTCACAGCCCCAGCATTTT. It is translated as CASSFVPGQSQPQHF.